The 30 T cell receptor beta chains below come from one sample, sequenced in a study of shared clonotypes between healthy human individuals. Sequenced by immunoSEQ multiplex PCR; TCRdb stores in-frame clones only, minus some. Here the sample spans fewer than 400,000 clones, about 74% being singletons. The sample taken for sequencing was memory CD4+ T cells sorted from blood. Subset defined: CD45RA-negative fraction. Receptor source: a man younger than 45 in good health.

The chain couples TRBV13 to TRBJ2-1, with D unclear. This CDR3 is built from 13 residues. V was cut by 4 bases and J by 4 bases, with 8 bases left in between. Germline V gene lookup returns CDR1 PRHDT and CDR2 FYEKMQ (reference sequence). CDR3 sequence (DNA): TGTGCCAGCAGCTCCCTAGTTTACAATGAGCAGTTCTTC. It codes for CASSSLVYNEQFF. The entire variable domain, with the rest obtained from reference TRBV13 and TRBJ2-1, is as follows: AAGVIQSPRHLIKEKRETATLKCYPIPRHDTVYWYQQGPGQDPQFLISFYEKMQSDKGSIPDRFSAQQFSDYHSELNMSSLELGDSALYFCASSSLVYNEQFFGPGTRLTVL.

This chain links TRBV6-1 with TRBJ1-5; 7 bases agree with TRBD1. Per germline, CDR1 MNHNS and CDR2 SASEGT. CDR3 length: 14 amino acids. The V gene end was trimmed by 6 bases and the J gene end by 3 bases; junction bases not matched to a gene: 5. The CDR3 nucleotides are TGTGCCAGCAGGGACAGGTCTAACAATCAGCCCCAGCATTTT. This sequence encodes CASRDRSNNQPQHF.

A note on this clone: One base away lies a much larger clone, so this may be a sequencing read error. The V gene is TRBV7-9, the J gene TRBJ1-5, with D perhaps TRBD1 (6 bases). The germline V and J ends were trimmed by 0 bases and 4 bases, with 7 bases remaining between them. The CDR3 length is 14 residues. Per germline, CDR1 SEHNR and CDR2 FQNEAQ (reference sequence). The CDR3 sequence: CASSLAGANQPQHF. CDR3 coding DNA: TGTGCCAGCAGCTTAGCGGGGGCTAATCAGCCCCAGCATTTT.

CDR3 protein: CASSEALTGGVYNEQFF. The CDR3 nucleotides read TGTGCCAGCAGTGAAGCGCTTACGGGAGGGGTATACAATGAGCAGTTCTTC. J is TRBJ2-1 and V is TRBV6-1; 8 bases match TRBD2. CDR1 and CDR2 from the germline V gene are MNHNS and SASEGT. The CDR3 has 17 residues. V was pared by 0 bases and J by 4 bases, with 8 bases of the junction left unmatched.

The gene calls are TRBV5-4 and TRBJ1-1, with D possibly being TRBD1 (6 bases). The CDR3 has 13 amino acids. The V end lost 4 bases, the J end lost 1 base, and 8 bases lay between the germline ends. CDR1 is SGHNT, CDR2 YYREEE, per germline (reference sequence). The CDR3 region is CASSQDRNTEAFF. CDR3 DNA: TGTGCCAGCAGCCAGGACAGGAACACTGAAGCTTTCTTT.

J is TRBJ2-3 and V is TRBV5-5, with a weak D call TRBD2 (5 bases). V lost 4 bases, J lost 0 bases, and 24 bases lay in between. The germline V gene encodes CDR1 SGHKS and CDR2 YYEKEE (reference sequence). CDR3 length equals 19 residues. The CDR3 bases are TGTGCCAGCAGCCGCGCTGGTGCCGGAGGAGCCACTAGCACAGATACGCAGTATTTT. Residues: CASSRAGAGGATSTDTQYF.

V gene TRBV28 combines with J gene TRBJ2-3; a weak D match, TRBD2 (7 bases). Germline assignment: CDR1 MDHEN and CDR2 SYDVKM. The CDR3 has 16 amino acids. V lost 5 bases to trimming and J lost 2 bases, with 17 bases between them. The CDR3 DNA reads TGTGCCAGCAGTAACGCGGGGGCGGGACTCACAGATACGCAGTATTTT. Encoded protein: CASSNAGAGLTDTQYF.

V and J are TRBV19 and TRBJ2-1; D might be TRBD2 (6 bases). Trimming shortened V by 1 base and J by 8 bases, and 15 bases separated the two germline ends. Germline CDR1 reads LNHDA; CDR2 reads SQIVND (reference sequence). The CDR3 runs to 15 residues. CDR3 region: CASSIAGGGLDEQFF. In DNA, the CDR3 is TGTGCCAGTAGTATAGCCGGGGGTGGGCTGGATGAGCAGTTCTTC.

The J gene is TRBJ1-6, the V gene TRBV6-5, with D tentatively TRBD1 (5 bases). The V gene's germline CDR1 is MNHEY and CDR2 SVGAGI. The CDR3 totals 14 residues. V was clipped by 6 bases and J by 7 bases, with 13 bases between them. In nucleotides, the CDR3 is TGTGCCAGCAGAACCGGGACCGAGAATTCACCCCTCCACTTT. The encoded protein is CASRTGTENSPLHF.

The V gene is TRBV18, the J gene TRBJ2-2; D gene uncertain. Trimming removed 3 bases at V and 7 bases at J, with 15 bases between. CDR3 length equals 15 residues. The germline V gene encodes CDR1 KGHSH and CDR2 LQKENI. The DNA for the CDR3 is TGTGCCAGCTCACCGAACGTATGGGAAAGCGGGGAGCTGTTTTTT. This encodes CASSPNVWESGELFF.

The genes are TRBV10-3 and TRBJ2-7; 8 bases map to TRBD2. The CDR3 consists of 14 residues. Germline CDR1 and CDR2: ENHRY and SYGVKD. The ends lost 6 bases at V and 7 bases at J; junction bases unmatched: 11. CDR3 amino acids: CAISATSGGWEQYF. The DNA of the CDR3 is TGTGCCATCAGCGCCACTAGCGGAGGTTGGGAGCAGTACTTC.

V usage is TRBV4-3 and J usage is TRBJ2-3; 10 bases are shared with TRBD1. CDR1 is LGHNA and CDR2 is YSLEER in the germline V gene. The J segment lost 5 bases and the V segment lost 4 bases, leaving 3 bases of the junction unmatched. The CDR3 length is 14 residues. The CDR3 loop reads CASSRTGGLDTQYF. CDR3 DNA: TGCGCCAGCAGCCGGACAGGGGGGTTAGATACGCAGTATTTT.

The sample holds one count of this clone. V gene TRBV6-6 combines with J gene TRBJ2-1; 7 positions match TRBD1. The CDR3 extends over 15 amino acids. CDR1 MNHNY and CDR2 SVGAGI come from the germline V gene (reference sequence). J gave up 5 bases and V 3 bases, and 7 bases lay outside the gene matches. DNA of the CDR3: TGTGCCAGCAGTTATCAAGGGGGCATCGACAATGAGCAGTTCTTC. This codes for CASSYQGGIDNEQFF.

Only one count was recorded for this clone. The rearrangement uses TRBV15 and TRBJ2-5; no definite D call. Trimming left V 4 bases short and J 0 bases short, with 9 bases between. Germline-derived CDR1 and CDR2 are LNHNV and YYDKDF (reference sequence). The CDR3 spans 14 residues. CDR3 sequence: CATSKATYQETQYF. CDR3 bases: TGTGCCACCAGCAAAGCCACGTACCAAGAGACCCAGTACTTC.

The rearrangement joins TRBV28 to TRBJ2-5; D could derive from TRBD1 or TRBD2 (5 bases each). V lost 4 bases and J 2 bases, leaving 20 bases between the germline ends. There are 17 residues in the CDR3. The germline V gene encodes CDR1 MDHEN and CDR2 SYDVKM. As DNA, the CDR3 is TGTGCCAGCAGTTCCCAGTGGGGGTGGCTAGCTCAAGAGACCCAGTACTTC. This codes for CASSSQWGWLAQETQYF.

The V gene is TRBV30, the J gene TRBJ1-2; D is unclear. Germline lookup yields CDR1 GTSNPN and CDR2 SVGIG (reference sequence). This CDR3 is built from 11 residues. The V gene lost 2 bases and the J gene lost 10 bases, with 11 bases spanning the gap. In DNA form, the CDR3 reads TGTGCCTGGAGTCCACTTGGTTCCTACACCTTC. Translating it yields CAWSPLGSYTF.

The J gene is TRBJ2-5, the V gene TRBV19; TRBD2 matches at 9 bases. The ends lost 0 bases at V and 5 bases at J; junction bases unmatched: 4. Germline CDR1 LNHDA, CDR2 SQIVND (reference sequence). CDR3 size: 15 residues. CDR3 in amino acids: CASSIDRSGRETQYF. CDR3 coding DNA: TGTGCCAGTAGTATAGATCGGAGCGGGAGGGAGACCCAGTACTTC.

The genes are TRBV5-1 and TRBJ1-4, with a possible D match to TRBD1 (6 bases). This CDR3 spans 15 amino acids. V was pared by 0 bases and J by 8 bases, with 14 bases between. CDR1 is SGHRS and CDR2 is YFSETQ in the germline V gene. The CDR3 DNA follows: TGCGCCAGCAGCTTGGGAGGAACAGGGAGGGAAAAACTGTTTTTT. Translating it yields CASSLGGTGREKLFF.

The J gene is TRBJ2-1, the V gene TRBV4-2; D unresolved. Germline values: CDR1 LGHNA, CDR2 YNFKEQ. V dropped 4 bases and J dropped 2 bases, with 12 bases sitting between them. The CDR3 length is 15 residues. CDR3 loop: CASSRSVAAYNEQFF. The CDR3 nucleotides read TGTGCCAGCAGCCGCTCCGTCGCGGCCTACAATGAGCAGTTCTTC.

V usage is TRBV18 and J usage is TRBJ1-1; no clear D. The CDR3 is 12 residues long. Trimming removed 4 bases from V and 6 bases from J, with 9 bases in between. The germline gives CDR1 KGHSH, CDR2 LQKENI. Written as DNA, the CDR3 is TGTGCCAGCTCACGGGAGAATGCTGAAGCTTTCTTT. It yields the protein CASSRENAEAFF.

The sample holds one count of this clone. The chain is built from TRBV19 and TRBJ1-4; D not certain. The CDR3 is made up of 15 amino acids. Germline lookup yields CDR1 LNHDA and CDR2 SQIVND (reference sequence). V lost 3 bases and J 0 bases, leaving 8 bases between the germline ends. The CDR3 DNA is TGTGCCAGTAGTATCACAATCTCAACTAATGAAAAACTGTTTTTT. Translation gives CASSITISTNEKLFF.

This chain connects TRBV14 to TRBJ2-5, with D possibly being TRBD2 (5 bases). V lost 2 bases and J 5 bases, leaving 24 bases between the germline ends. Germline lookup yields CDR1 SGHDN and CDR2 FVKESK. This CDR3 has 18 amino acids. The CDR3 coding sequence is TGTGCCAGCAGCCAATTCGGTTCATCACGGGGTTCTCTGGAGACCCAGTACTTC. It is translated as CASSQFGSSRGSLETQYF.

The rearrangement joins TRBV19 to TRBJ2-2, with D perhaps given as TRBD1 or TRBD2 (5 bases each). The V end was cut by 4 bases, the J end by 8 bases, with 20 bases between. This CDR3 has 16 amino acids. The germline V gene encodes CDR1 LNHDA and CDR2 SQIVND (reference sequence). For the CDR3, the DNA is TGTGCCAGTAGTAACCCCGGGACCGCATGGCCGGGGGAGCTGTTTTTT. Translating gives CASSNPGTAWPGELFF.

V is TRBV5-4 and J is TRBJ2-1; a weak D match, TRBD1 (6 bases). V lost 2 bases and J 3 bases, leaving 15 bases between the germline ends. The germline gives CDR1 SGHNT, CDR2 YYREEE (reference sequence). The CDR3 extends over 16 amino acids. The CDR3, as DNA: TGTGCCAGCAGCTTATGGACAGCGATGCTCTACAATGAGCAGTTCTTC. Translation gives CASSLWTAMLYNEQFF.

The chain couples TRBV5-4 to TRBJ2-1; TRBD2 matches at 10 bases. The CDR3 length is 14 residues. The germline V gene encodes CDR1 SGHNT and CDR2 YYREEE (reference sequence). V shed 5 bases and J 5 bases; nucleotides not matched to a gene: 4. The CDR3 loop is CASRGTSADNEQFF. The CDR3 bases are TGTGCCAGCAGGGGGACTAGCGCAGACAATGAGCAGTTCTTC.

The V and J genes are TRBV6-1 and TRBJ2-5, with 9 positions matching TRBD1. In germline, CDR1 is MNHNS, CDR2 SASEGT. V lost 4 bases and J lost 1; bases outside the gene matches: 4. The CDR3 is 15 residues long. CDR3 DNA sequence: TGTGCCAGCAGTGTCCGGGACAGGGCCCAAGAGACCCAGTACTTC. As protein: CASSVRDRAQETQYF.

Points on this clone: Other nucleotide sequences in the sample specify the same CDR3. The CDR3 reads CASSSPGQGNTEAFF. CDR3 in DNA: TGTGCCAGCAGCTCCCCGGGACAGGGCAACACTGAAGCTTTCTTT. The chain recombines TRBV5-4 with TRBJ1-1, with 9 bases matching TRBD1. The V gene's germline CDR1 is SGHNT and CDR2 YYREEE (reference sequence). J was trimmed by 2 bases and V by 3 bases; bases with no gene match: 5. The CDR3 sequence is 15 residues long.

The table lists this clone with a few counts. The chain couples TRBV7-2 to TRBJ2-2, with D hard to call. The germline gives CDR1 SGHTA, CDR2 FQGNSA. The V end was cut by 6 bases, the J end by 6 bases, with 11 bases between. This CDR3 spans 13 amino acids. CDR3 amino acids: CASRTTPAGELFF. Here the CDR3 DNA reads TGTGCCAGCAGAACAACTCCTGCCGGGGAGCTGTTTTTT.

Ten or more counts support this clone. J is TRBJ2-5 and V is TRBV29-1; TRBD2 matches 9 bases. The CDR3 length is 15 residues. Germline V gives CDR1 SQVTM, CDR2 ANQGSEA. The junction had 11 bases not matched to a gene; V was cut back by 4 bases and J by 5 bases. CDR3 DNA: TGCAGCGTTGGGGCTAGCGGGGCCCAAGGGGAGACCCAGTACTTC. It encodes CSVGASGAQGETQYF.

The chain uses TRBV2 and TRBJ1-3; no firm D call. This CDR3 comprises 15 residues. Germline assignment: CDR1 SNHLY and CDR2 FYNNEI. V was trimmed by 2 bases and J by 0 bases, leaving 8 bases between them. This CDR3 reads CASSETPNSGNTIYF. In DNA form, the CDR3 reads TGTGCCAGCAGTGAAACACCGAACTCTGGAAACACCATATATTTT.